Presented here are 13 T cell receptor gamma chains from one specimen sequenced in a study of Vδ1+ human thymocytes. Sequences come from RNA converted to cDNA by reverse transcription. Multiplex PCR used pooled V-gene forward primers and a constant-region reverse primer to amplify CDR3s. TCRdb redid the clone calls on the multiplex PCR reads with CATT. The sample has 25,000 to 35,000 gamma-chain clones, around 18% seen once. Findings of the study overall: Highly polyclonal TRG and TRD repertoires with Gaussian CDR3 length distributions appeared in thymus.

Their cognate antigens are unknown. Sequencing used Vdelta1+ gamma-delta thymocytes from the thymus. Subset denoted: FACS-sorted CD3+ TCRalphabeta- TCRVdelta1+ TCRVdelta2- thymocytes. These receptors came from a boy under two years old who had congenital heart surgery.

This chain connects TRGV5 to TRGJ1 or TRGJ2. Germline-derived CDR1 and CDR2 are VINAFY and YDVSNSKD. J was trimmed by 2 bases and V by 4 bases; bases with no gene match: 5. This CDR3 is built from 13 residues. CDR3 in amino acids: CATWELHYYKKLF. DNA for the CDR3: TGTGCCACCTGGGAACTCCATTATTATAAGAAACTCTTT.

This chain uses TRGV5 with TRGJ1 or TRGJ2. The CDR3 runs 14 residues. J gave up 6 bases and V 1 base, and 9 bases lay outside the gene matches. Germline lookup yields CDR1 VINAFY and CDR2 YDVSNSKD. Here the CDR3 DNA reads TGTGCCACCTGGGACAGCCCGAGGGTTTATAAGAAACTCTTT. Translating gives CATWDSPRVYKKLF.

With regard to this clone: Other DNA sequences of this sample code for an identical CDR3. The chain has TRGV9 and TRGJ1 or TRGJ2. Germline V gene data show CDR1 as GITISATS and CDR2 as ISYDGTV (reference sequence). This CDR3 is built from 13 residues. V gave up 3 bases and J gave up 3 bases; unmatched junction bases: 5. For the CDR3, the DNA is TGTGCCTTGTGGGAGTCCCGTTATTATAAGAAACTCTTT. Its protein is CALWESRYYKKLF.

The sample holds a few counts of this clone. J is TRGJ1 or TRGJ2 and V is TRGV8. Germline CDR1 is VENAVY and CDR2 is YDSYNSRV. This CDR3 is built from 11 residues. Germline trimming cut 0 bases from V and 12 bases from J; bases unmatched to any gene: 5. As DNA, the CDR3 is TGTGCCACCTGGGATAGGCTGACGAAACTCTTT. This gives the protein CATWDRLTKLF.

V is TRGV4 and J is TRGJ1 or TRGJ2. The CDR3 spans 12 residues. Looked up from germline, CDR1 is EGSTGY and CDR2 is YDSYTSSV. J gave up 7 bases and V 3 bases, and 6 bases lay outside the gene matches. This CDR3 reads CATWDQWYKKLF. In nucleotides, the CDR3 is TGTGCCACCTGGGATCAGTGGTATAAGAAACTCTTT.

The V and J genes are TRGV4 and TRGJ1 or TRGJ2. The CDR3 is 12 residues long. Looked up from germline, CDR1 is EGSTGY and CDR2 is YDSYTSSV. V lost 5 bases to trimming and J lost 8 bases; unmatched junction nucleotides: 9. This CDR3 is CATWGRPHKKLF. CDR3 sequence (DNA): TGTGCCACCTGGGGCCGTCCCCATAAGAAACTCTTT.

This clone was seen only a few times. This sequence joins TRGV9 and TRGJ1 or TRGJ2. Germline CDR1 is GITISATS and CDR2 is ISYDGTV (reference sequence). The CDR3 consists of 14 residues. V was pared by 0 bases and J by 3 bases, with 5 bases of the junction left unmatched. CDR3 amino acids: CALWEVLSYYKKLF. Written as DNA, the CDR3 is TGTGCCTTGTGGGAGGTGCTGTCTTATTATAAGAAACTCTTT.

This clone was counted between two and nine times. The chain links TRGV3 to TRGJ1 or TRGJ2. The germline CDR1 and CDR2 sequences are VTNTFY and YDVSTARD (reference sequence). The CDR3 contains 14 residues. With 3 bases clipped from V and 5 bases from J, the junction kept 10 bases outside the gene matches. As DNA, the CDR3 is TGTGCCACCTGGGACGGAGGGGCGAATTATAAGAAACTCTTT. Translating gives CATWDGGANYKKLF.

The sample holds a few counts of this clone. This chain connects TRGV9 to TRGJ1 or TRGJ2. The trim removed 3 bases at V and 8 bases at J, leaving 10 bases unmatched. CDR3 length: 13 amino acids. CDR1 and CDR2 from the germline V gene are GITISATS and ISYDGTV (reference sequence). In nucleotides, the CDR3 is TGTGCCTTGTGGGAGACAAACCTCGATAAGAAACTCTTT. Amino acids: CALWETNLDKKLF.

The gene calls are TRGV2 and TRGJ1 or TRGJ2. Germline V gene lookup returns CDR1 EGSNGY and CDR2 YDSYNSKV. The CDR3 runs to 16 residues. The J segment lost 7 bases and the V segment lost 0 bases, leaving 15 bases of the junction unmatched. CDR3 nucleotides: TGTGCCACCTGGGACGGGCATGATCAGACCCGGTATAAGAAACTCTTT. It specifies CATWDGHDQTRYKKLF.

This clone came up a few times. A junction boundary mismatches the germline segment, possibly from a read error. This chain connects TRGV3 to TRGJ1 or TRGJ2. The CDR3 length is 14 residues. Germline CDR1 VTNTFY, CDR2 YDVSTARD (reference sequence). The chain's CDR3 is CATWDGSNHYKKLF. DNA of the CDR3: TGTGCCACCTGGGACGGGTCGAATCATTATAAGAAACTCTTT.

V gene TRGV9 combines with J gene TRGJ1 or TRGJ2. The CDR3 sequence is 14 residues long. The V segment lost 0 bases and the J segment 11 bases; nucleotides outside the gene matches: 13. Looked up from germline, CDR1 is GITISATS and CDR2 is ISYDGTV (reference sequence). For the CDR3, the DNA is TGTGCCTTGTGGGAGGTGCCGGTTAAGATGGAGAAACTCTTT. This encodes CALWEVPVKMEKLF.

The chain combines TRGV2 with TRGJ1 or TRGJ2. Looked up from germline, CDR1 is EGSNGY and CDR2 is YDSYNSKV. V shed 2 bases and J 6 bases; nucleotides not matched to a gene: 7. The CDR3 has 13 residues. The CDR3 DNA reads as TGTGCCACCTGGGACGATTTGGGTTATAAGAAACTCTTT. Protein product: CATWDDLGYKKLF.